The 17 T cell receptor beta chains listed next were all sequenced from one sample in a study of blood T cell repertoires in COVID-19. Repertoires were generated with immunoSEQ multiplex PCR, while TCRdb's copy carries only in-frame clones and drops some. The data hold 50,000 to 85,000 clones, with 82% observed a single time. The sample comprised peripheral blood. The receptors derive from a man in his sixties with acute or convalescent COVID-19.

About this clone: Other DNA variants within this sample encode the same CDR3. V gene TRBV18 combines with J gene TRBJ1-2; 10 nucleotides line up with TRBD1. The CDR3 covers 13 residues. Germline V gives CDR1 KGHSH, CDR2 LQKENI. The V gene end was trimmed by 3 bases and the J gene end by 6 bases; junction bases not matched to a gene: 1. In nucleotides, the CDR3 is TGTGCCAGCTCACCGACAGGGGGCGATGGCTACACCTTC. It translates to CASSPTGGDGYTF.

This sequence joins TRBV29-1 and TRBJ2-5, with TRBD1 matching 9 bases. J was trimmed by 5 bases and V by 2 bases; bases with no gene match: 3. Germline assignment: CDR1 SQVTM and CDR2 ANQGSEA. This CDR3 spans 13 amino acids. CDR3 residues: CSVETGGGETQYF. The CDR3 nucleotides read TGCAGCGTTGAAACAGGGGGCGGGGAGACCCAGTACTTC.

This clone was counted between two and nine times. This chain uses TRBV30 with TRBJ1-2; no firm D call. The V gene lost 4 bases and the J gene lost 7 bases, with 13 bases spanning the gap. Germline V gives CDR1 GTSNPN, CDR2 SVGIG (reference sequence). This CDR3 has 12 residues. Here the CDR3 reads CAWTPGDFGYTF. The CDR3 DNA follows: TGTGCCTGGACCCCAGGTGATTTTGGCTACACCTTC.

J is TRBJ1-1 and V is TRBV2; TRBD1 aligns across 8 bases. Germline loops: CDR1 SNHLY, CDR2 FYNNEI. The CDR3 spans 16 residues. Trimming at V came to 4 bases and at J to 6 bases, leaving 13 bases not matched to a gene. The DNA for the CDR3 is TGTGCCAGCAGTGCCTTACAGGGGGTGGGGTACGCTGAAGCTTTCTTT. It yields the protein CASSALQGVGYAEAFF.

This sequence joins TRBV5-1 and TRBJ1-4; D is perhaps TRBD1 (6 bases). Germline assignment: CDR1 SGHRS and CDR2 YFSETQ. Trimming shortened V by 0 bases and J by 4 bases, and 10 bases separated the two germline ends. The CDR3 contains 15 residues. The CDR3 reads CASSLADRNNEKLFF. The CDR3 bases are TGCGCCAGCAGCTTGGCCGACAGGAATAATGAAAAACTGTTTTTT.

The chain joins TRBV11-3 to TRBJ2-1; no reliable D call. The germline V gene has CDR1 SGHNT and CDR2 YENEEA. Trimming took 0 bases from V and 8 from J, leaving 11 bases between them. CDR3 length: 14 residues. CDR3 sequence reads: CASSLDLAGDEQFF. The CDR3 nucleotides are TGTGCCAGCAGCTTAGACTTGGCTGGAGATGAGCAGTTCTTC.

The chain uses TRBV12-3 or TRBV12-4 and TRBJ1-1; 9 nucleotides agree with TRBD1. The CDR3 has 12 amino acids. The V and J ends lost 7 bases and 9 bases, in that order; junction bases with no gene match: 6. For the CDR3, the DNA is TGTGCCAGCACCAGGACAGGGGTAAAAGCTTTCTTT. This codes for CASTRTGVKAFF.

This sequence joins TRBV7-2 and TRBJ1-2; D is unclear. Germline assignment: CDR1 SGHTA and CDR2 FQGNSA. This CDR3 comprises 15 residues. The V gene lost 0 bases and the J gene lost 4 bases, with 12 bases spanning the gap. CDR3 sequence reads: CASSLARSSGYGYTF. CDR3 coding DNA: TGTGCCAGCAGCTTAGCGAGATCGTCAGGCTATGGCTACACCTTC. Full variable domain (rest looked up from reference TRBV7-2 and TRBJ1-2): GAGVSQSPSNKVTEKGKDVELRCDPISGHTALYWYRQSLGQGLEFLIYFQGNSAPDKSGLPSDRFSAERTGGSVSTLTIQRTQQEDSAVYLCASSLARSSGYGYTFGSGTRLTVV.

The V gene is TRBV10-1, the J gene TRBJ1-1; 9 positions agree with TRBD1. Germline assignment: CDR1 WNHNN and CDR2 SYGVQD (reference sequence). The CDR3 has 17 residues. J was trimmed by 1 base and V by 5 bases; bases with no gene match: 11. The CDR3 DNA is TGCGCCAGCAGTCCGGACAGGGGATTTAATCGGAACACTGAAGCTTTCTTT. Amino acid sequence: CASSPDRGFNRNTEAFF.

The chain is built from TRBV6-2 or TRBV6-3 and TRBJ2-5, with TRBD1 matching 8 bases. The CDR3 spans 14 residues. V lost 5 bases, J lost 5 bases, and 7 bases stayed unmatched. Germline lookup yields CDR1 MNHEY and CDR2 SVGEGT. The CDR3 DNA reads TGTGCCAGCAGTCATTCGACAGGGGCCGAGACCCAGTACTTC. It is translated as CASSHSTGAETQYF.

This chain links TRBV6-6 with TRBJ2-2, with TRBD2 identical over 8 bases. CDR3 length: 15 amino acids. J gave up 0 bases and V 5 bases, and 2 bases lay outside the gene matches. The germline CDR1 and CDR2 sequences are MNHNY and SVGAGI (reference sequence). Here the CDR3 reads CASSPGGANTGELFF. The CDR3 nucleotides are TGTGCCAGCAGTCCCGGGGGGGCGAACACCGGGGAGCTGTTTTTT.

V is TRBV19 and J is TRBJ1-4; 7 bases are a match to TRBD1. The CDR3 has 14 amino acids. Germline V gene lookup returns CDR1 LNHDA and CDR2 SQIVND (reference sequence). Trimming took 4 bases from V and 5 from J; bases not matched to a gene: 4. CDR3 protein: CASSTGQQNEKLFF. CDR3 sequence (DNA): TGTGCCAGTAGTACGGGACAGCAAAATGAAAAACTGTTTTTT.

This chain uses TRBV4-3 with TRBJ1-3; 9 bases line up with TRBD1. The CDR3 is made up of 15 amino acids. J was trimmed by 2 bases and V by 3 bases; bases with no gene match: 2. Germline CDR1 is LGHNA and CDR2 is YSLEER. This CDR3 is CASSHDRGAGNTIYF. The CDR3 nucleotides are TGCGCCAGCAGCCATGACAGGGGGGCTGGAAACACCATATATTTT.

The CDR3 coding sequence is TGTGCCAGCAGCATGCGGGACAGCTATGGCTACACCTTC. Protein sequence: CASSMRDSYGYTF. This chain joins TRBV6-5 and TRBJ1-2; 7 bases agree with TRBD1. V shed 6 bases, J shed 4 bases, and the junction held 5 bases outside the gene matches. The CDR3 consists of 13 residues. Germline V gene sequence: CDR1 MNHEY, CDR2 SVGAGI.

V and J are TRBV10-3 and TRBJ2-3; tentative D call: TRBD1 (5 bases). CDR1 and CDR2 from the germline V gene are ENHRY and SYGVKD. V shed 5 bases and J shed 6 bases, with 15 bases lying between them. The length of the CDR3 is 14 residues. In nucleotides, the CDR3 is TGTGCCATCAGTATGACAGCGACGGGTGATACGCAGTATTTT. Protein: CAISMTATGDTQYF.

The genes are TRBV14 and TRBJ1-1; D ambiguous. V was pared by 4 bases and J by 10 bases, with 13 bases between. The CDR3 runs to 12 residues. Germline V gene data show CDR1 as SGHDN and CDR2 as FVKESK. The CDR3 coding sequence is TGTGCCAGCAGCCCCTCGGGAGTCGGAGCTTTCTTT. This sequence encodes CASSPSGVGAFF.

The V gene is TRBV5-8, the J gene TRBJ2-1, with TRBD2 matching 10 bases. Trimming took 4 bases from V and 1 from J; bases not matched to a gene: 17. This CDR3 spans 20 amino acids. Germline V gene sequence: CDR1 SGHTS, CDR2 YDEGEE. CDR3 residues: CASSPPTGAGGPLSYNEQFF. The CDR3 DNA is TGTGCCAGCAGCCCCCCGACTGGAGCGGGGGGGCCTTTGTCCTACAATGAGCAGTTCTTC.